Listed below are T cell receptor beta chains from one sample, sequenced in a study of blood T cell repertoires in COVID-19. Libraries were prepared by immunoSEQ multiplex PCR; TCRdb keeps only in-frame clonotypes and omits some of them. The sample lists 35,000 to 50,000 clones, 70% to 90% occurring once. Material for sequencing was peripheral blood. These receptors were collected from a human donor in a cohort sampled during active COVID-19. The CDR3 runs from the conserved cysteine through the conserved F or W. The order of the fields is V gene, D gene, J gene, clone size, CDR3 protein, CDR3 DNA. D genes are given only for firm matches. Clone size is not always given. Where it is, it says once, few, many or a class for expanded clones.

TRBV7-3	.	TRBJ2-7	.	CASSPGNAYEQYF	TGTGCCAGCAGCCCCGGTAACGCCTACGAGCAGTACTTC
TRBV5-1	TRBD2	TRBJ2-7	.	CASSLFAGGPSYEQYF	TGCGCCAGCAGCTTGTTTGCGGGGGGCCCCAGCTACGAGCAGTACTTC
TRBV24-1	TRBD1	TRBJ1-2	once	CATSDFGQGGFYGYTF	TGTGCCACCAGTGATTTTGGGCAGGGGGGCTTCTATGGCTACACCTTC
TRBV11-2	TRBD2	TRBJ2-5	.	CATTRGGQETQYF	TGTGCCACGACTCGGGGGGGTCAAGAGACCCAGTACTTC
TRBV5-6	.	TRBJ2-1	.	CASSLFTEQFF	TGTGCCAGCAGCTTGTTCACAGAGCAGTTCTTC
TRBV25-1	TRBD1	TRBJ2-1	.	CASSDPGQGFYEQFF	TGTGCCAGCAGTGATCCGGGACAGGGTTTCTATGAGCAGTTCTTC
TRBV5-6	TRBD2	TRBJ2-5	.	CASSPRLAGVSKYQETQYF	TGTGCCAGCAGCCCCAGGTTAGCGGGGGTTTCAAAGTACCAAGAGACCCAGTACTTC
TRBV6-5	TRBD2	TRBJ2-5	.	CASSSSGGTQETQYF	TGTGCCAGCAGTTCTAGCGGGGGGACTCAAGAGACCCAGTACTTC
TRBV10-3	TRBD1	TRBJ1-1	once	CAISETGDTEAFF	TGTGCCATCAGTGAGACAGGGGACACTGAAGCTTTCTTT
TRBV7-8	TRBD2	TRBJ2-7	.	CASSTRTSGSYEQYF	TGTGCCAGCAGCACTAGGACTAGCGGGTCCTACGAGCAGTACTTC
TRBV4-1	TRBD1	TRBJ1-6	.	CASSRPGQVALINSPLHF	TGCGCCAGCAGCCGCCCCGGACAGGTAGCGCTGATTAATTCACCCCTCCACTTT
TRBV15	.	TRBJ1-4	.	CATSRVTGNEKLFF	TGTGCCACCAGCAGAGTTACAGGGAATGAAAAACTGTTTTTT
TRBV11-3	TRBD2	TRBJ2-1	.	CASSSDFPDSAGGLSYNEQFF	TGTGCCAGCAGCTCAGACTTCCCCGACTCAGCGGGGGGGCTTTCCTACAATGAGCAGTTCTTC
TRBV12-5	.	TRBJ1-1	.	CASGHKMNTEAFF	TGTGCTAGTGGGCACAAGATGAACACTGAAGCTTTCTTT
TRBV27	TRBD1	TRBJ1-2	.	CASSPVAGGGYTF	TGTGCCAGCAGTCCCGTCGCAGGGGGTGGCTACACCTTC
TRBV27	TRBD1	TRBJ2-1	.	CASSVRGRILNEQFF	TGTGCCAGCAGTGTCAGGGGGCGCATATTAAATGAGCAGTTCTTC
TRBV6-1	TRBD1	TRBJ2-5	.	CASSEIQGWETQYF	TGTGCCAGCAGTGAAATACAGGGGTGGGAGACCCAGTACTTC
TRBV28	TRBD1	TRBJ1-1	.	CASSPPGGAVEAFF	TGTGCCAGCAGTCCTCCAGGGGGCGCGGTCGAAGCTTTCTTT
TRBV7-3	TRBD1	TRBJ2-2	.	CASSLRNRGNTGELFF	TGTGCCAGCAGCTTAAGAAACAGGGGGAACACCGGGGAGCTGTTTTTT
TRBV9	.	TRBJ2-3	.	CASSVGPGVGTDTQYF	TGTGCCAGCAGCGTAGGACCGGGAGTAGGCACAGATACGCAGTATTTT
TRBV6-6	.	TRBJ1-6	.	CASSEGQPNNSPLHF	TGTGCCAGCAGCGAAGGACAGCCTAATAATTCACCCCTCCACTTT
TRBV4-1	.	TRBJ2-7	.	CASSQDPTYEQYF	TGCGCCAGCAGCCAAGACCCCACCTACGAGCAGTACTTC
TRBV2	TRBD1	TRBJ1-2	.	CASSEIETGGSGYTF	TGTGCCAGCAGTGAAATTGAGACAGGGGGAAGTGGCTACACCTTC
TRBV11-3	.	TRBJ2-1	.	CAIYQSGYNEQFF	TGTGCCATCTATCAGTCGGGTTACAATGAGCAGTTCTTC
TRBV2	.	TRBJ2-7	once	CASSEGTAFQEQYF	TGTGCCAGCAGTGAAGGGACAGCATTTCAAGAGCAGTACTTC
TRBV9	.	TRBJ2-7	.	CASSPGLSSYEQYF	TGTGCCAGCAGCCCAGGGCTGAGCTCCTACGAGCAGTACTTC
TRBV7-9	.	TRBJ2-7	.	CASSLEQAVDEQYF	TGTGCCAGCAGCTTAGAACAGGCGGTTGACGAGCAGTACTTC
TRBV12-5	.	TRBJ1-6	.	CASGLSRGMDNSPLHF	TGTGCTAGTGGTTTGTCCCGGGGGATGGATAATTCACCCCTCCACTTT
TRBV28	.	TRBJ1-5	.	CASSLFIGSQPQHF	TGTGCCAGCAGTTTATTTATAGGGAGTCAGCCCCAGCATTTT
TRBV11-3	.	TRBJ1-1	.	CASSLGIGQKGAEAFF	TGTGCCAGCAGCTTAGGTATCGGACAGAAAGGCGCCGAAGCTTTCTTT
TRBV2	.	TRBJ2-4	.	CASRTALAKNIQYF	TGTGCCAGCAGGACAGCCCTAGCCAAAAACATTCAGTACTTC
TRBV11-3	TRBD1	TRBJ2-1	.	CASSSPRGRRYNEQFF	TGTGCCAGCAGCTCCCCAAGGGGGCGCAGGTACAATGAGCAGTTCTTC
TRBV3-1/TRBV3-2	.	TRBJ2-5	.	CASSQRGGVVQETQYF	TGTGCCAGCAGCCAAAGGGGCGGCGTTGTACAAGAGACCCAGTACTTC
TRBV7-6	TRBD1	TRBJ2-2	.	CASSQSGGVTGELFF	TGTGCCAGCAGCCAATCAGGGGGCGTCACCGGGGAGCTGTTTTTT
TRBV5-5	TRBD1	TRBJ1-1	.	CASSSRTGRTSEAFF	TGTGCCAGCAGCTCGCGGACAGGGCGGACGTCTGAAGCTTTCTTT
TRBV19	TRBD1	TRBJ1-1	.	CASSILTGQGSAEAFF	TGTGCCAGTAGTATACTGACGGGACAGGGAAGCGCTGAAGCTTTCTTT
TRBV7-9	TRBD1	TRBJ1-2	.	CASLTGGANYGYTF	TGTGCCAGCCTTACAGGGGGCGCGAACTATGGCTACACCTTC
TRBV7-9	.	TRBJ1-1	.	CASSPGPHAEAFF	TGTGCCAGCAGCCCAGGGCCCCACGCTGAAGCTTTCTTT
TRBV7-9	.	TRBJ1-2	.	CASSTTGIPIPTF	TGTGCCAGCAGCACGACCGGGATCCCTATTCCCACCTTC
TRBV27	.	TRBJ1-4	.	CASSLLGTRNEKLFF	TGTGCCAGCAGTTTATTGGGGACACGAAATGAAAAACTGTTTTTT
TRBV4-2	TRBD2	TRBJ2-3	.	CASSRPPGLGADTQYF	TGTGCCAGCAGCCGACCACCGGGACTAGGAGCAGATACGCAGTATTTT
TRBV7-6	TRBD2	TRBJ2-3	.	CASSQDGGVDTQYF	TGTGCCAGCAGCCAGGACGGGGGGGTCGATACGCAGTATTTT
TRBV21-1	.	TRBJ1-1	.	CASTASYRDRGSKNPCEAFF	TGTGCCAGCACCGCGAGCTATAGGGACAGGGGGTCGAAGAACCCGTGTGAAGCTTTCTTT
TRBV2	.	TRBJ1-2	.	CASSENRNYGYTF	TGTGCCAGCAGTGAAAACAGAAACTATGGCTACACCTTC
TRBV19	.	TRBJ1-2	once	CASSISAATNYGYTF	TGTGCCAGTAGTATCAGCGCAGCAACTAACTATGGCTACACCTTC
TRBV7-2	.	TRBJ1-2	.	CASGGLGGLISDSGYTF	TGTGCCAGCGGTGGATTAGGAGGCCTCATCAGCGACTCTGGCTACACCTTC
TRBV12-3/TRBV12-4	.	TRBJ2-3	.	CASSHRATDTQYF	TGTGCCAGCAGCCACAGGGCCACAGATACGCAGTATTTT
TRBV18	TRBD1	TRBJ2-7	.	CASSLSGTGVEQYF	TGTGCCAGCTCACTTTCCGGGACAGGGGTCGAGCAGTACTTC
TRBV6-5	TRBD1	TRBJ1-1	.	CASIQGLSNTEAFF	TGTGCCAGCATACAGGGGCTATCTAACACTGAAGCTTTCTTT
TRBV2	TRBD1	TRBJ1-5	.	CASSYRGLHQPQHF	TGTGCCAGCAGTTACAGGGGTTTACATCAGCCCCAGCATTTT
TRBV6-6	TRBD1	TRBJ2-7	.	CASGTGRSYEQYF	TGTGCCAGCGGGACAGGGAGATCTTACGAGCAGTACTTC